This T cell receptor (beta chain) was captured by sequencing in a study of shared clonotypes between healthy human individuals. The wider study: Each donor contributed plates that comprised three CD4 naive, three CD4 memory, two CD8 naive and one CD8 memory. Findings and caveats of the study: Sharing across four donors was highest in naive CD4 (around 5%) and lowest in memory CD8 (0.4%).

Only CD45RO-negative cells positively selected for CCR7 counted as naive CD8 cells, so terminally differentiated effector memory CD45RA+ cells were excluded. The table came from immunoSEQ multiplex PCR; TCRdb's copy has only in-frame clones and leaves some out. The table has about 2.1 million clones, roughly 91% seen once. Details on this clone: Its target is unknown.

Germline loops: CDR1 LNHNV, CDR2 YYDKDF (reference sequence). Trimming pared 0 bases from V and 8 bases from J, leaving 20 bases between. The CDR3 is 17 residues long. This TCR came from a man aged 18 to 30 in good health. Some clones in this sample may be carry-over from other donors' samples. Specimen: naive CD8+ T cells from PBMCs. This chain joins TRBV15 and TRBJ2-1; a weak D match, TRBD1 (5 bases). This chain's CDR3 is CATSRDFGKQASDEQFF. CDR3 nucleotide sequence: TGTGCCACCAGCAGAGATTTTGGGAAACAGGCCTCGGATGAGCAGTTCTTC.